This TCR beta chain was sequenced in a study of siplizumab effects on memory and regulatory T cells. Sequencing used immunoSEQ multiplex PCR; TCRdb keeps in-frame clones, though not all of them. Here the sample spans 70,000 to 90,000 clones, approximately 93% being singletons. Germline CDR1 is MNHEY and CDR2 is SVGAGI. This CDR3 is built from 15 residues. With 2 bases clipped from V and 6 bases from J, the junction kept 3 bases outside the gene matches. The V and J genes are TRBV6-5 and TRBJ2-1; 11 positions agree with TRBD2. Sequencing was done on a sample of CD8+ T cells sorted from blood. The clonotype comes from a human donor in good health. In nucleotides, the CDR3 is TGTGCCAGCAGTTACCAGACTAGCGGGGCCAATGAGCAGTTCTTC. It specifies CASSYQTSGANEQFF.